A single sample is the source of the 17 T cell receptor beta chains below, sequenced in a study of OX40 agonist ivuxolimab in advanced cancers. Using immunoSEQ multiplex PCR, the repertoire was profiled, and TCRdb retains in-frame clones only, with some absent. The sample yields about 120,000 clones, over 75% seen once. This specimen was CD4+ or CD8+ T cells sorted from blood, taken in a trial of the OX40 agonist ivuxolimab. The receptors stem from an adult with an advanced solid tumor such as melanoma, head and neck, liver or kidney cancer.

The chain recombines TRBV27 with TRBJ2-2, with TRBD1 matching over 7 bases. CDR1 is MNHEY and CDR2 is SMNVEV in the germline V gene (reference sequence). V lost 5 bases, J lost 1 base, and 4 bases stayed unmatched. This CDR3 spans 15 amino acids. CDR3 sequence (DNA): TGTGCCAGCAGTCTCGGGACAGTGAACACCGGGGAGCTGTTTTTT. Amino acid sequence: CASSLGTVNTGELFF.

The J gene is TRBJ1-5, the V gene TRBV5-6, with TRBD1 matching over 7 bases. The CDR3 sequence is 15 residues long. V gave up 2 bases and J gave up 1 base; unmatched junction bases: 3. Germline V lookup: CDR1 SGHDT, CDR2 YYEEEE. The CDR3 reads CASSFGGGSNQPQHF. Written as DNA, the CDR3 is TGTGCCAGCAGCTTTGGAGGGGGCAGCAATCAGCCCCAGCATTTT.

The rearrangement joins TRBV5-6 to TRBJ1-1; tentative D call: TRBD1 (6 bases). Germline values: CDR1 SGHDT, CDR2 YYEEEE. The ends were cut back, 3 bases at V and 0 bases at J, with 15 bases in the middle. The CDR3 spans 16 residues. DNA for the CDR3: TGTGCCAGCAGCTCCTCCGGACAGCATATGAACACTGAAGCTTTCTTT. Residues: CASSSSGQHMNTEAFF.

The gene calls are TRBV2 and TRBJ2-1; 8 bases match TRBD2. Germline CDR1 is SNHLY and CDR2 is FYNNEI. V gave up 7 bases and J gave up 7 bases; unmatched junction bases: 9. The CDR3 runs 14 residues. The CDR3 DNA reads TGTGCCAGCACATCCAGCGGGGGTGGGAATGAGCAGTTCTTC. As protein: CASTSSGGGNEQFF. The variable domain in full, completed from reference TRBV2 and TRBJ2-1, reads EPEVTQTPSHQVTQMGQEVILRCVPISNHLYFYWYRQILGQKVEFLVSFYNNEISEKSEIFDDQFSVERPDGSNFTLKIRSTKLEDSAMYFCASTSSGGGNEQFFGPGTRLTVL.

CDR3 coding DNA: TGTGCCAGAAGCTTGGTTACACTAGCGGGATACTCCTACAATGAGCAGTTCTTC. Protein product: CARSLVTLAGYSYNEQFF. The rearrangement links TRBV5-3 to TRBJ2-1, with TRBD2 matching over 10 bases. Being an ORF, TRBV5-3 has a function that is uncertain. With 0 bases clipped from V and 0 bases from J, the junction kept 6 bases outside the gene matches. This CDR3 spans 18 amino acids.

The rearrangement uses TRBV7-7 and TRBJ2-5; D is unclear. The CDR3 covers 13 residues. Germline V gene data show CDR1 as SSHAT and CDR2 as FNYEAQ (reference sequence). Trimming pared 2 bases from V and 2 bases from J, leaving 6 bases between. The CDR3 nucleotides read TGTGCCAGCAGCTTACAGCTTCAAGAGACCCAGTACTTC. Encoded protein: CASSLQLQETQYF.

The chain joins TRBV7-8 to TRBJ1-1; D not certain. The CDR3 consists of 14 residues. V lost 5 bases and J 2 bases, leaving 12 bases between the germline ends. CDR1 and CDR2 (germline): SGHVS, FQNEAQ. For the CDR3, the DNA is TGTGCCAGCAGCGTACAGTTGGCAAACACTGAAGCTTTCTTT. It encodes CASSVQLANTEAFF. Full variable domain (missing parts from reference TRBV7-8 and TRBJ1-1): GAGVSQSPRYKVAKRGQDVALRCDPISGHVSLFWYQQALGQGPEFLTYFQNEAQLDKSGLPSDRFFAERPEGSVSTLKIQRTQQEDSAVYLCASSVQLANTEAFFGQGTRLTVV.

The chain uses TRBV19 and TRBJ1-5, with D possibly being TRBD1 (5 bases). The germline CDR1 and CDR2 sequences are LNHDA and SQIVND (reference sequence). The CDR3 length is 15 residues. Deletions cut 5 bases from V and 0 bases from J, with 11 bases between. The CDR3 DNA reads TGTGCCAGTAGTTGGGGGGTCAATAGCAATCAGCCCCAGCATTTT. The encoded protein is CASSWGVNSNQPQHF.

J is TRBJ2-3 and V is TRBV29-1; D is perhaps TRBD1 (6 bases). V lost 3 bases and J lost 4, with 11 bases in between. The length of the CDR3 is 13 residues. CDR1 and CDR2 from the germline V gene are SQVTM and ANQGSEA. Here the CDR3 reads CSVDSGGADTQYF. The CDR3 DNA reads as TGCAGCGTTGATTCTGGGGGCGCAGATACGCAGTATTTT.

The chain links TRBV11-2 to TRBJ2-2; 8 bases line up with TRBD1. This CDR3 spans 15 amino acids. Per germline, CDR1 SGHAT and CDR2 FQNNGV. Germline trimming cut 6 bases from V and 5 bases from J; bases unmatched to any gene: 8. This CDR3 is CASREDRGRTGELFF. CDR3 DNA sequence: TGTGCCAGCAGGGAAGACAGGGGTCGGACCGGGGAGCTGTTTTTT.

V and J are TRBV19 and TRBJ1-2, with D tentatively TRBD1 (5 bases). V was trimmed by 6 bases and J by 5 bases, leaving 19 bases between them. The CDR3 is 15 residues long. CDR1 is LNHDA and CDR2 is SQIVND in the germline V gene (reference sequence). The CDR3 sequence: CASSPRDSGGYGYTF. The CDR3 bases are TGTGCCAGTAGCCCCCGGGACTCCGGGGGGTATGGCTACACCTTC.

This clone has just a few counts. This chain links TRBV2 with TRBJ1-5; D gene unclear. The CDR3 covers 13 residues. Germline V gene data show CDR1 as SNHLY and CDR2 as FYNNEI. Trimming took 7 bases from V and 1 from J, leaving 8 bases between them. Written as DNA, the CDR3 is TGTGCCAGCATTCGTGACAGCAATCAGCCCCAGCATTTT. Translated, it gives CASIRDSNQPQHF.

This sequence joins TRBV18 and TRBJ1-3; a weak D match, TRBD1 (6 bases). Between the trimmed V and J ends, which lost 1 base and 1 base, there was a span of 14 bases. CDR3 length: 17 amino acids. Germline CDR1 is KGHSH and CDR2 is LQKENI. The CDR3 coding sequence is TGTGCCAGCTCACCACAGGACAGCTTACTATCTGGAAACACCATATATTTT. This encodes CASSPQDSLLSGNTIYF.

The chain couples TRBV5-1 to TRBJ1-4, with a tentative D call TRBD1 (5 bases). Trimming pared 0 bases from V and 8 bases from J, leaving 11 bases between. CDR1 and CDR2 from the germline V gene are SGHRS and YFSETQ. This CDR3 spans 14 amino acids. The CDR3 protein is CASSLVGGREKLFF. CDR3 DNA sequence: TGCGCCAGCAGCTTGGTGGGGGGTCGGGAAAAACTGTTTTTT.

This rearrangement joins TRBV4-2 to TRBJ2-1, with a possible D match to TRBD1 (6 bases). Trimming pared 0 bases from V and 6 bases from J, leaving 12 bases between. Per germline, CDR1 LGHNA and CDR2 YNFKEQ. The CDR3 is 15 amino acids. CDR3 amino acids: CASSQENRVGNEQFF. The DNA of the CDR3 is TGTGCCAGCAGCCAAGAGAACAGGGTGGGCAATGAGCAGTTCTTC.

The chain combines TRBV5-6 with TRBJ2-7; D is ambiguous. Germline loops: CDR1 SGHDT, CDR2 YYEEEE. The germline V and J ends were trimmed by 2 bases and 5 bases, with 11 bases remaining between them. The CDR3 length is 13 residues. In nucleotides, the CDR3 is TGTGCCAGCAGCTTATCGAGTACCCACGAGCAGTACTTC. Translated: CASSLSSTHEQYF.

The chain has TRBV5-4 and TRBJ1-6; TRBD1 is a possible D gene (5 bases). V was clipped by 0 bases and J by 8 bases, with 12 bases between them. This CDR3 comprises 15 residues. CDR1 SGHNT and CDR2 YYREEE come from the germline V gene (reference sequence). DNA for the CDR3: TGTGCCAGCAGCTTGGGACAGCTCTCGGATTCACCCCTCCACTTT. Translating gives CASSLGQLSDSPLHF. The full variable domain, its missing parts supplied by reference TRBV5-4 and TRBJ1-6, is ETGVTQSPTHLIKTRGQQVTLRCSSQSGHNTVSWYQQALGQGPQFIFQYYREEENGRGNFPPRFSGLQFPNYSSELNVNALELDDSALYLCASSLGQLSDSPLHFGNGTRLTVT.